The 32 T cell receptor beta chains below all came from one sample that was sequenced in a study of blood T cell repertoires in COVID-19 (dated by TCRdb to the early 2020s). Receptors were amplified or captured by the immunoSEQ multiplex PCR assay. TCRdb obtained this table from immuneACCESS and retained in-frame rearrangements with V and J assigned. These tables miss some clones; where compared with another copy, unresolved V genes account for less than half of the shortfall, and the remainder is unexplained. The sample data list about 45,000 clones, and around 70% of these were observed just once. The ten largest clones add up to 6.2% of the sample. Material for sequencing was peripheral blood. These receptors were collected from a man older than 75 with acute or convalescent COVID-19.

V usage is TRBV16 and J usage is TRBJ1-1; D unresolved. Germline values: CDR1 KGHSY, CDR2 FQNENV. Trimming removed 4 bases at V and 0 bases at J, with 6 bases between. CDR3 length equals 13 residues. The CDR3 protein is CASSPGMNTEAFF. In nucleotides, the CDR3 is TGTGCCAGCAGCCCCGGGATGAACACTGAAGCTTTCTTT.

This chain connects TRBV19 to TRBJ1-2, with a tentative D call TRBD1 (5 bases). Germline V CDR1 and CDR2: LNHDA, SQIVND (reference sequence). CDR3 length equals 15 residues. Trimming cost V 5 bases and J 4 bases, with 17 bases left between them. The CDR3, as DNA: TGTGCCAGTAGTGCCGGGCCAGGAGGGGTCTATGGCTACACCTTC. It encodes CASSAGPGGVYGYTF.

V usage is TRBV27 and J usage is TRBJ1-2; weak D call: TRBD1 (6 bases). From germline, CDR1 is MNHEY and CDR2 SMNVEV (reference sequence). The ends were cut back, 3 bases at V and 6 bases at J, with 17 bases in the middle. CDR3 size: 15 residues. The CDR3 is CASSLSWGQVDGYTF. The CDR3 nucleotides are TGTGCCAGCAGTTTGTCCTGGGGGCAGGTGGATGGCTACACCTTC.

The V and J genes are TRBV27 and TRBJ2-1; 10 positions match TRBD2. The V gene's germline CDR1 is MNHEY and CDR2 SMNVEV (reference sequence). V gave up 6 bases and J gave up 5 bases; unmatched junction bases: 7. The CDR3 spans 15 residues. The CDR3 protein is CASSRTSGPNNEQFF. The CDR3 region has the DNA TGTGCCAGCAGCCGGACTAGCGGACCCAACAATGAGCAGTTCTTC.

The CDR3 is CASSLGTGTYGYTF. CDR3 DNA: TGTGCCAGCAGCTTAGGGACAGGGACCTATGGCTACACCTTC. V and J are TRBV7-9 and TRBJ1-2, with 8 nucleotides matching TRBD1. Trimming at V came to 1 base and at J to 4 bases, leaving 2 bases not matched to a gene. Per the germline V gene, CDR1 is SEHNR and CDR2 is FQNEAQ (reference sequence). The CDR3 is 14 residues long. Looking up the rest from reference TRBV7-9 and TRBJ1-2 gives the full variable domain: DTGVSQNPRHKITKRGQNVTFRCDPISEHNRLYWYRQTLGQGPEFLTYFQNEAQLEKSRLLSDRFSAERPKGSFSTLEIQRTEQGDSAMYLCASSLGTGTYGYTFGSGTRLTVV.

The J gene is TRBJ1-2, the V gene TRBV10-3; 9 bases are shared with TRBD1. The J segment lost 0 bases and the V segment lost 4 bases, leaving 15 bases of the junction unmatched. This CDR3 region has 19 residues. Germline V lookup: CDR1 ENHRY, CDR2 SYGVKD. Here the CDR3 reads CAISGTTGGTPLANYGYTF. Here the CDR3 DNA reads TGTGCCATCAGTGGAACTACAGGGGGCACTCCTCTAGCTAACTATGGCTACACCTTC.

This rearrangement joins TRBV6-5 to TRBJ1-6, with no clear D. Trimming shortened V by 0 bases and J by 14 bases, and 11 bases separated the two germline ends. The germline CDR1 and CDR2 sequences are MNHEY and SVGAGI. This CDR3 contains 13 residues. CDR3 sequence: CASSYSLQVTLHF. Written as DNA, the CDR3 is TGTGCCAGCAGTTACTCGTTGCAGGTCACCCTCCACTTT.

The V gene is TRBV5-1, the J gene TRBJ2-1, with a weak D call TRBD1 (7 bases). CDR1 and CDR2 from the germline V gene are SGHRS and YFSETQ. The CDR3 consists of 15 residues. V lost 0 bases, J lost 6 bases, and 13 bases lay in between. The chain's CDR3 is CASSLAQGGVNEQFF. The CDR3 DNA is TGCGCCAGCAGCTTGGCTCAGGGGGGTGTCAATGAGCAGTTCTTC.

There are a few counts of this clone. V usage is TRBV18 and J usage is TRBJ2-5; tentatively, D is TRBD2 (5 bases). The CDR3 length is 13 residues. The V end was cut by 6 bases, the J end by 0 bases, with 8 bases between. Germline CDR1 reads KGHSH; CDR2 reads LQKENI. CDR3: CASSQDYQETQYF. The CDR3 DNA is TGTGCCAGCTCCCAGGACTACCAAGAGACCCAGTACTTC. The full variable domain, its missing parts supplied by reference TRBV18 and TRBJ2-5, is NAGVMQNPRHLVRRRGQEARLRCSPMKGHSHVYWYRQLPEEGLKFMVYLQKENIIDESGMPKERFSAEFPKEGPSILRIQQVVRGDSAAYFCASSQDYQETQYFGPGTRLLVL.

The CDR3 DNA reads as TGTGCCAGCAGCCAAGATTACAGCTACGAGCAGTACTTC. Translating it yields CASSQDYSYEQYF. The chain recombines TRBV3-1 (or the pseudogene TRBV3-2) with TRBJ2-7; no firm D call. V lost 0 bases and J 3 bases, leaving 6 bases between the germline ends. Germline-derived CDR1 and CDR2 are LGHDT and YNNKEL (reference sequence). The CDR3 covers 13 residues.

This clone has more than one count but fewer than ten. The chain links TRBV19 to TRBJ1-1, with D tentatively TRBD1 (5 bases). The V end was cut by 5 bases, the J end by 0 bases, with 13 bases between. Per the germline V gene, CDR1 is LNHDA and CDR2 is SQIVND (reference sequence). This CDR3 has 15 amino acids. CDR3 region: CASSPQGGMNTEAFF. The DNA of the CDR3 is TGTGCCAGTAGTCCTCAGGGTGGGATGAACACTGAAGCTTTCTTT.

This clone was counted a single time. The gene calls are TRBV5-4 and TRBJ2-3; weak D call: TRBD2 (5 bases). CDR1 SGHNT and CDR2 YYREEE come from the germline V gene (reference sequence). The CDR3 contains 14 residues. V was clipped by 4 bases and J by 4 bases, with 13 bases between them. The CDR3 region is CASSIGSYADTQYF. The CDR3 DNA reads TGTGCCAGCAGCATAGGGAGTTACGCAGATACGCAGTATTTT.

This chain's CDR3 is CASSPYGGRDYGYTF. CDR3 nucleotides: TGTGCCAGCAGCCCGTACGGGGGTAGGGACTATGGCTACACCTTC. The V call is TRBV5-8, the J call TRBJ1-2; weak D call: TRBD1 (5 bases). In germline, CDR1 is SGHTS, CDR2 YDEGEE. V lost 4 bases to trimming and J lost 3 bases, with 16 bases between them. The CDR3 covers 15 residues. Together with reference TRBV5-8 and TRBJ1-2, the CDR3 gives the full variable domain: EAGVTQSPTHLIKTRGQQATLRCSPISGHTSVYWYQQALGLGLQFLLWYDEGEERNRGNFPPRFSGRQFPNYSSELNVNALELEDSALYLCASSPYGGRDYGYTFGSGTRLTVV.

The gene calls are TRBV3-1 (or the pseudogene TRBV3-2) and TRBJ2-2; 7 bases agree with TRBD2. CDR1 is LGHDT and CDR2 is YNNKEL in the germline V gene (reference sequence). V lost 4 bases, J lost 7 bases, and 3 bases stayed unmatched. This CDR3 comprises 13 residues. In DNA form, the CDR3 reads TGTGCCAGCAGCCCTCGGACTAGCGGGGAGCTGTTTTTT. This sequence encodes CASSPRTSGELFF.

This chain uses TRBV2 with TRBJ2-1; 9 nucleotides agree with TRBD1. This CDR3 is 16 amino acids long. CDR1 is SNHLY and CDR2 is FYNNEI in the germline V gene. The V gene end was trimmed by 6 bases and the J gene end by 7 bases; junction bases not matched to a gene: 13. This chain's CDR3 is CASRPNPGQGGNEQFF. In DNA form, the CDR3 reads TGTGCCAGCAGGCCAAATCCGGGACAGGGCGGGAATGAGCAGTTCTTC.

CDR3 coding DNA: TGTGCCAGCAGCCTAAGAGGAAGGTCACCCGGGACAGGGTCCCCAGATACGCAGTATTTT. It is translated as CASSLRGRSPGTGSPDTQYF. This rearrangement joins TRBV3-1 (or the pseudogene TRBV3-2) to TRBJ2-3; 9 bases line up with TRBD1. Germline CDR1 LGHDT, CDR2 YNNKEL (reference sequence). Losses at the gene ends were 4 bases for V and 4 bases for J; bases not matched to a gene: 21. The CDR3 has 20 amino acids.

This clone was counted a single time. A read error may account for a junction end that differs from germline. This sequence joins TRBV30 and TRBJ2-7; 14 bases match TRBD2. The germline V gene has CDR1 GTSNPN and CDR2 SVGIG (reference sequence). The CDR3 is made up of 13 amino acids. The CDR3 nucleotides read TGTGCCTGGGGAGGACTAGCGGGAGGCCTACTGGACTTC. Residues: CAWGGLAGGLLDF.

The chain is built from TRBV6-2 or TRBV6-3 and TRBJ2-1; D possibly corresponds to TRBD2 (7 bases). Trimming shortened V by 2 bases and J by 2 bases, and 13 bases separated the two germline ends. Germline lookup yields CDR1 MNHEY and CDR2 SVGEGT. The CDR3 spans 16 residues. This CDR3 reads CASSYLRGGPYNEQFF. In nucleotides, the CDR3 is TGTGCCAGCAGTTACCTTCGCGGGGGCCCCTACAATGAGCAGTTCTTC.

CDR3 residues: CASSPDLVGLGGELFF. DNA of the CDR3: TGTGCCAGCAGCCCAGACTTGGTTGGACTAGGGGGGGAGCTGTTTTTT. This chain joins TRBV9 and TRBJ2-2; 7 nucleotides agree with TRBD2. CDR1 is SGDLS, CDR2 YYNGEE, per germline. This CDR3 has 16 amino acids. J gave up 8 bases and V 4 bases, and 14 bases lay outside the gene matches.

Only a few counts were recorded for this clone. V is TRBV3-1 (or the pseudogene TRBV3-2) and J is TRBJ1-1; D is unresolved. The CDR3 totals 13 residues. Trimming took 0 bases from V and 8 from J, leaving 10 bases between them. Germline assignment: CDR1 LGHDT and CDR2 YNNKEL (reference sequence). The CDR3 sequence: CASSQDTGWEAFF. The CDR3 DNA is TGTGCCAGCAGCCAAGATACGGGTTGGGAAGCTTTCTTT.

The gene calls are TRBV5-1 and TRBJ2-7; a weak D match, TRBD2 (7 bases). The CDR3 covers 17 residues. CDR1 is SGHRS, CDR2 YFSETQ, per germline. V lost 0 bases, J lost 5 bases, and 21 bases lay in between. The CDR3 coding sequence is TGCGCCAGCAGCTTGGCGGGGTCGTGGGGGGGCCAGGACGAGCAGTACTTC. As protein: CASSLAGSWGGQDEQYF.

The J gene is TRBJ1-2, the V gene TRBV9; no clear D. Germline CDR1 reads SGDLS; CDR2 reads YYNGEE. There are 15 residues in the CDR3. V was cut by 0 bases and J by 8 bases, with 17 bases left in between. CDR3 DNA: TGTGCCAGCAGCGTAGATGACGGCCGGCGGGGAGGCTACACCTTC. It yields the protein CASSVDDGRRGGYTF.

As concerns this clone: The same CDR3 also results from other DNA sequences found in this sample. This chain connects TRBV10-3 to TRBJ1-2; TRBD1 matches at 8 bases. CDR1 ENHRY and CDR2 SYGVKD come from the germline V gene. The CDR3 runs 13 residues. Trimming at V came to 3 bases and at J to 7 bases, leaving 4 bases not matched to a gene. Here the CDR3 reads CAISEGQGLGYTF. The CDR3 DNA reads TGTGCCATCAGTGAAGGACAGGGACTTGGCTACACCTTC.

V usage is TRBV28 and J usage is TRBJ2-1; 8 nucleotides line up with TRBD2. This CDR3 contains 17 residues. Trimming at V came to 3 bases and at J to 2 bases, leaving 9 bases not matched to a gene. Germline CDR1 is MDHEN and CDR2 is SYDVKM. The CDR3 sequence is CASSFGRGRRPYNEQFF. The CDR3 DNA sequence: TGTGCCAGCAGTTTCGGACGCGGGAGGCGACCCTACAATGAGCAGTTCTTC.

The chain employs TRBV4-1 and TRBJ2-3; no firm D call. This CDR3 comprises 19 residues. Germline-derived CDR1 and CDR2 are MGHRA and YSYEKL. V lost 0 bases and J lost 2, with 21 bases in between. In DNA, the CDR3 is TGCGCCAGCAGCCAAGAATCTTTGAGAGCCTCCGGGTACACAGATACGCAGTATTTT. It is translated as CASSQESLRASGYTDTQYF.

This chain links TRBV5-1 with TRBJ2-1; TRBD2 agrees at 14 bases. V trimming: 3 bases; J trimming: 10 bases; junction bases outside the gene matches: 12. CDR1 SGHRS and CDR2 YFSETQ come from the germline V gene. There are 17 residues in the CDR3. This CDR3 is CASSSGGGTSGSREQFF. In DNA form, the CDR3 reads TGCGCCAGCAGCTCCGGTGGGGGGACTAGCGGGAGTCGGGAGCAGTTCTTC.

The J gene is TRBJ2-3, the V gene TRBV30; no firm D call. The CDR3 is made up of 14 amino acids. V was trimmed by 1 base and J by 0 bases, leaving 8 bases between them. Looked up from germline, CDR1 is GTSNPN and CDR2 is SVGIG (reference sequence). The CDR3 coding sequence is TGTGCCTGGAGTGGAATACTTAGCACAGATACGCAGTATTTT. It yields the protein CAWSGILSTDTQYF.

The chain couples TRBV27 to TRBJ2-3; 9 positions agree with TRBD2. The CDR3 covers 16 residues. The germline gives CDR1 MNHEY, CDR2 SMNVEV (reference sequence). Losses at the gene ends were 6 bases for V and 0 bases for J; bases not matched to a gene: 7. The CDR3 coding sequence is TGTGCCAGCAGCCGAACGCTAGCGGGAAGCACAGATACGCAGTATTTT. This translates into CASSRTLAGSTDTQYF.

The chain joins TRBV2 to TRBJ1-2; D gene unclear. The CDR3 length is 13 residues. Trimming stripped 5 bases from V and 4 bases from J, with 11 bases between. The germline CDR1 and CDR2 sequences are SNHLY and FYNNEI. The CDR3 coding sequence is TGTGCCAGCAGTTCGGGATCCTTCTATGGCTACACCTTC. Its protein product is CASSSGSFYGYTF.

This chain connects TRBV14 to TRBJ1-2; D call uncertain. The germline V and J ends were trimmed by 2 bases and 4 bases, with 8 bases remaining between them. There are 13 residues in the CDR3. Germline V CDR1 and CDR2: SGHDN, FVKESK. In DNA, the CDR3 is TGTGCCAGCAGCCAAACACAGAGCTATGGCTACACCTTC. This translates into CASSQTQSYGYTF.

In DNA, the CDR3 is TGTGCCAGCAGCTGGGACAGAAACACTGAAGCTTTCTTT. Its translation is CASSWDRNTEAFF. This chain connects TRBV5-4 to TRBJ1-1; 7 bases map to TRBD1. Germline V lookup: CDR1 SGHNT, CDR2 YYREEE (reference sequence). Germline trimming cut 3 bases from V and 2 bases from J; bases unmatched to any gene: 1. The CDR3 loop spans 13 amino acids.

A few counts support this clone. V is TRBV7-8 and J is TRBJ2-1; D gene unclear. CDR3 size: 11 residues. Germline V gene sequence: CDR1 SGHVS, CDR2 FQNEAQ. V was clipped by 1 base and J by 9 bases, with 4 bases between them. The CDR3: CASSLDSEQFF. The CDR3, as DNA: TGTGCCAGCAGCTTAGATAGTGAGCAGTTCTTC. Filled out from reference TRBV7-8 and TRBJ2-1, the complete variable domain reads GAGVSQSPRYKVAKRGQDVALRCDPISGHVSLFWYQQALGQGPEFLTYFQNEAQLDKSGLPSDRFFAERPEGSVSTLKIQRTQQEDSAVYLCASSLDSEQFFGPGTRLTVL.